These 20 T cell receptor beta chains came from one sample sequenced in a study of CD8 T cells in Susac syndrome. With random hexamers, about 0.5 to 1 ug RNA was reverse transcribed. TCRdb recomputed calls from the immunoSEQ multiplex PCR reads with MiXCR, one row per CDR3 protein. The table records under 200,000 distinct CDR3 sequences, 95% to 96% of them present only once. Sequencing was carried out using CD4+ T cells from PBMCs. These receptor sequences come from a human donor with Susac syndrome.

The CDR3 sequence is CSARDMRETQYF. DNA for the CDR3: TGCAGTGCTAGAGATATGAGAGAGACCCAGTACTTC. The chain couples TRBV20-1 to TRBJ2-5; D uncertain. This CDR3 region has 12 residues. Trimming removed 0 bases from V and 4 bases from J, with 6 bases in between. Germline values: CDR1 DFQATT, CDR2 SNEGSKA (reference sequence).

The chain carries TRBV7-9 and TRBJ2-3, with D unclear. This CDR3 has 13 amino acids. Trimming removed 2 bases from V and 6 bases from J, with 9 bases in between. Germline-derived CDR1 and CDR2 are SEHNR and FQNEAQ (reference sequence). CDR3 sequence (DNA): TGTGCCAGCAGCTTATGGGCCTCGGATACGCAGTATTTT. Amino acid sequence: CASSLWASDTQYF. The full variable domain, its missing parts supplied by reference TRBV7-9 and TRBJ2-3, is DTGVSQNPRHKITKRGQNVTFRCDPISEHNRLYWYRQTLGQGPEFLTYFQNEAQLEKSRLLSDRFSAERPKGSFSTLEIQRTEQGDSAMYLCASSLWASDTQYFGPGTRLTVL.

V and J are TRBV5-1 and TRBJ2-3; 9 nucleotides align to TRBD1. J lost 5 bases, V lost 2 bases, and 6 bases had no gene match. The CDR3 runs 15 residues. Germline lookup yields CDR1 SGHRS and CDR2 YFSETQ. This CDR3 is CASSLQQGAGDTQYF. CDR3 sequence (DNA): TGCGCCAGCAGCTTACAACAGGGGGCCGGAGATACGCAGTATTTT.

The rearrangement joins TRBV28 to TRBJ2-6; D gene unclear. Germline loops: CDR1 MDHEN, CDR2 SYDVKM. The CDR3 is made up of 13 amino acids. V lost 6 bases and J lost 0, with 3 bases in between. The CDR3 loop is CASRTSGANVLTF. CDR3 DNA sequence: TGTGCCAGCAGGACCTCTGGGGCCAACGTCCTGACTTTC.

The chain employs TRBV19 and TRBJ2-7; 7 nucleotides align to TRBD2. CDR1 and CDR2 from the germline V gene are LNHDA and SQIVND (reference sequence). The V and J ends lost 5 bases and 3 bases, in that order; junction bases with no gene match: 10. The CDR3 spans 15 residues. The CDR3: CASSPGGGERYEQYF. CDR3 nucleotide sequence: TGTGCCAGTAGTCCTGGGGGAGGGGAACGCTACGAGCAGTACTTC.

The V call is TRBV12-3 or TRBV12-4, the J call TRBJ2-2; the match to TRBD1 covers 7 bases. CDR3 length: 13 residues. V dropped 7 bases and J dropped 6; count of bases not matched to a gene: 5. This CDR3 is CASKTGAPGELFF. The CDR3 nucleotides are TGTGCCAGCAAAACAGGGGCTCCCGGGGAGCTGTTTTTT.

Only a few counts were recorded for this clonotype. The chain couples TRBV6-5 to TRBJ2-3; D uncertain. The V end was cut by 0 bases, the J end by 1 base, with 8 bases between. The CDR3 sequence is 15 residues long. Looked up from germline, CDR1 is MNHEY and CDR2 is SVGAGI. Here the CDR3 DNA reads TGTGCCAGCAGTTACTCTGGCAGCCGCACAGATACGCAGTATTTT. Its protein product is CASSYSGSRTDTQYF.

The J gene is TRBJ1-2, the V gene TRBV28; perhaps TRBD1 as D (5 bases). Trimming left V 5 bases short and J 8 bases short, with 9 bases between. The germline V gene has CDR1 MDHEN and CDR2 SYDVKM. This CDR3 region has 11 residues. The DNA for the CDR3 is TGTGCCAGCAGTGAAAGGGGCGGCTACACCTTC. Translation: CASSERGGYTF.

The chain employs TRBV5-1 and TRBJ2-1; TRBD1 agrees at 9 bases. The germline CDR1 and CDR2 sequences are SGHRS and YFSETQ. V dropped 0 bases and J dropped 7; count of bases not matched to a gene: 5. This CDR3 spans 15 amino acids. CDR3 in DNA: TGCGCCAGCAGCTTGGTCGGACAGGGGTGGAATGAGCAGTTCTTC. This gives the protein CASSLVGQGWNEQFF. Full variable domain (missing parts from reference TRBV5-1 and TRBJ2-1): KAGVTQTPRYLIKTRGQQVTLSCSPISGHRSVSWYQQTPGQGLQFLFEYFSETQRNKGNFPGRFSGRQFSNSRSEMNVSTLELGDSALYLCASSLVGQGWNEQFFGPGTRLTVL.

V and J are TRBV20-1 and TRBJ1-6; 7 bases are shared with TRBD1. The CDR3 runs 16 residues. CDR1 is DFQATT, CDR2 SNEGSKA, per germline (reference sequence). The trim removed 4 bases at V and 0 bases at J, leaving 6 bases unmatched. DNA for the CDR3: TGCAGTGCTACCGGGACAGCGAGCTCCTATAATTCACCCCTCCACTTT. It encodes CSATGTASSYNSPLHF.

The V and J genes are TRBV15 and TRBJ2-4, with TRBD1 as a possible D gene (6 bases). V was cut by 5 bases and J by 10 bases, with 30 bases left in between. Germline values: CDR1 LNHNV, CDR2 YYDKDF (reference sequence). This CDR3 contains 18 residues. Here the CDR3 reads CATSANAPQGSIGWIQYF. The CDR3, as DNA: TGTGCCACCAGCGCCAATGCTCCACAGGGTTCCATCGGCTGGATTCAGTACTTC.

The chain carries TRBV11-1 and TRBJ1-1; the match to TRBD1 covers 7 bases. The CDR3 runs to 16 residues. The J segment lost 0 bases and the V segment lost 2 bases, leaving 6 bases of the junction unmatched. Germline V gene data show CDR1 as SGHAT and CDR2 as FQDESV (reference sequence). The CDR3 sequence: CASSLYTGQMNTEAFF. CDR3 coding DNA: TGTGCCAGCAGCTTATACACGGGACAGATGAACACTGAAGCTTTCTTT.

This chain links TRBV4-2 with TRBJ1-2, with a weak D call TRBD1 (6 bases). Germline loops: CDR1 LGHNA, CDR2 YNFKEQ. The CDR3 consists of 14 residues. The ends were cut back, 4 bases at V and 7 bases at J, with 16 bases in the middle. CDR3 sequence: CASSPGRGLGGYTF. Written as DNA, the CDR3 is TGTGCCAGCAGCCCCGGCAGGGGCCTCGGTGGCTACACCTTC.

The chain carries TRBV29-1 and TRBJ2-3; TRBD1 aligns across 11 bases. This CDR3 has 13 amino acids. Looked up from germline, CDR1 is SQVTM and CDR2 is ANQGSEA. CDR3: CSSGTGGHSTQYF. CDR3 in DNA: TGCAGTTCCGGGACAGGGGGTCATAGTACGCAGTATTTT.

The chain combines TRBV6-1 with TRBJ1-5, with 10 bases that match TRBD1. The V gene end was trimmed by 10 bases and the J gene end by 2 bases; junction bases not matched to a gene: 14. The CDR3 is 17 amino acids. Per the germline V gene, CDR1 is MNHNS and CDR2 is SASEGT. The CDR3 DNA is TGTGCCACCAAACTCAGACAGGGGGCTGTCGGCAATCAGCCCCAGCATTTT. Its protein product is CATKLRQGAVGNQPQHF.

The chain recombines TRBV2 with TRBJ1-4; possible D gene TRBD1, 5 bases. Deletions cut 2 bases from V and 11 bases from J, with 9 bases between. Looked up from germline, CDR1 is SNHLY and CDR2 is FYNNEI. This CDR3 comprises 12 residues. The CDR3 region has the DNA TGTGCCAGCAGTGAACGAGAGGGGAAACTGTTTTTT. It is translated as CASSEREGKLFF.

The chain joins TRBV4-1 to TRBJ2-7; 9 positions agree with TRBD2. Germline CDR1 MGHRA, CDR2 YSYEKL. Trimming took 0 bases from V and 0 from J; bases not matched to a gene: 6. The CDR3 totals 17 residues. CDR3 bases: TGCGCCAGCAGCCAAGATTTAGCGGGGGCCACCTCCTACGAGCAGTACTTC. Amino acids: CASSQDLAGATSYEQYF.

The chain employs TRBV7-9 and TRBJ2-1; D is perhaps TRBD2 (6 bases). Germline V gene data show CDR1 as SEHNR and CDR2 as FQNEAQ (reference sequence). This CDR3 has 15 residues. The V end lost 5 bases, the J end lost 4 bases, and 15 bases lay between the germline ends. In nucleotides, the CDR3 is TGTGCCAGCAGCCCTAGTGGGGGGATGTACAATGAGCAGTTCTTC. Translating it yields CASSPSGGMYNEQFF. Full variable domain (rest looked up from reference TRBV7-9 and TRBJ2-1): DTGVSQNPRHKITKRGQNVTFRCDPISEHNRLYWYRQTLGQGPEFLTYFQNEAQLEKSRLLSDRFSAERPKGSFSTLEIQRTEQGDSAMYLCASSPSGGMYNEQFFGPGTRLTVL.

The chain combines TRBV4-3 with TRBJ2-1; 8 positions agree with TRBD2. There are 18 residues in the CDR3. The V gene end was trimmed by 2 bases and the J gene end by 2 bases; junction bases not matched to a gene: 11. Germline values: CDR1 LGHNA, CDR2 YSLEER. DNA of the CDR3: TGCGCCAGCAGCCAACAGCCCACATTAGCGGGGCCCTACAATGAGCAGTTCTTC. Translating gives CASSQQPTLAGPYNEQFF.

This sequence joins TRBV29-1 and TRBJ2-2; 10 nucleotides agree with TRBD1. J was trimmed by 6 bases and V by 6 bases; bases with no gene match: 7. Germline V gene sequence: CDR1 SQVTM, CDR2 ANQGSEA. The CDR3 runs 14 residues. The CDR3 reads CSVSGTGAPGELFF. Written as DNA, the CDR3 is TGCAGCGTGTCCGGGACAGGGGCCCCCGGGGAGCTGTTTTTT.